The clone carrying this T cell receptor (beta chain) was seen many times. Its antigen is currently unknown. The entry originates in a study of early T cells in non-severe SARS-CoV-2 infection. Study information: Sequencing of bulk RNA from unsorted whole blood was done, without chain pairing.

Study-level results: VDJdb matches were skewed toward anti-spike CD8 T cell responses.

In the library, individual cDNA molecules carried attached unique molecular identifiers. TCRdb independently ran MiXCR on the 5' RACE reads; one entry per CDR3 protein. Counted here are 25,000 to 30,000 distinct CDR3 sequences, 5.6% occurring once; the ten biggest clones make up around 26%. CDR1 is MNHNY, CDR2 SVGAGI, per germline (reference sequence). The CDR3 length is 17 residues. Trimming removed 5 bases from V and 4 bases from J; junction bases left unmatched: 13. The sample consisted of whole blood. The clonotype was recovered from an adult who was a healthcare worker with PCR-confirmed SARS-CoV-2 infection or an uninfected control (not recorded which). The V and J genes are TRBV6-6 and TRBJ2-1; 8 nucleotides match TRBD1. For the CDR3, the DNA is TGTGCCAGCAGTCGAAACATCCAGGGGGCTCCATACAATGAGCAGTTCTTC. Its protein product is CASSRNIQGAPYNEQFF.